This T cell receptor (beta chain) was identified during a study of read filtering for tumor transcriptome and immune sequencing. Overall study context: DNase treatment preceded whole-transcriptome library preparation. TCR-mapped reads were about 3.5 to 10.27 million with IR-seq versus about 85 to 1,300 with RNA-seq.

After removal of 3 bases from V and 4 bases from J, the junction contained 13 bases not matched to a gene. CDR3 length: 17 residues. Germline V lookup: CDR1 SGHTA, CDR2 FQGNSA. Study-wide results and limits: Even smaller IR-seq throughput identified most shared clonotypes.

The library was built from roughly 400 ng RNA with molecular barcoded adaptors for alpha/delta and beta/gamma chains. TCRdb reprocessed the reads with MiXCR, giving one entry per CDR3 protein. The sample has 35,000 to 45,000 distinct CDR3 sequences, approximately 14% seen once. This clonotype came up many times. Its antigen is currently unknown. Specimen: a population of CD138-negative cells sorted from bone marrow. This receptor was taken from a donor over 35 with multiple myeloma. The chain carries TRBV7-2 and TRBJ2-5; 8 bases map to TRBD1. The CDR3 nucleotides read TGTGCCAGCAGCTTCGCTCCTCGGCAGGGGGCTCGAGAGACCCAGTACTTC. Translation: CASSFAPRQGARETQYF. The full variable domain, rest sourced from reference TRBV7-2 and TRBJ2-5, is GAGVSQSPSNKVTEKGKDVELRCDPISGHTALYWYRQSLGQGLEFLIYFQGNSAPDKSGLPSDRFSAERTGGSVSTLTIQRTQQEDSAVYLCASSFAPRQGARETQYFGPGTRLLVL.